Each of the 16 T cell receptor beta chains below was sequenced from the same sample in a study of cytomegalovirus exposure and HLA in healthy donors. Researchers ran the PCR with 60 Vbeta and 13 Jbeta primers. Data came from immunoSEQ multiplex PCR; TCRdb stores just in-frame clones and leaves some out. The sample lists 100,000 to 150,000 clones, 81% occurring once. Sequencing was carried out using PBMCs. Receptors originate from a man aged 18-30 years in good health and CMV-seronegative.

This clone was counted a single time. V and J are TRBV28 and TRBJ1-2, with D tentatively TRBD1 (5 bases). The V and J ends lost 4 bases and 5 bases respectively, with 23 bases between them. The CDR3 covers 17 residues. Germline CDR1 MDHEN, CDR2 SYDVKM. As DNA, the CDR3 is TGTGCCAGCAGTTCAGCCTCAAGGGGCCGGGCCTTTTATGGCTACACCTTC. Encoded protein: CASSSASRGRAFYGYTF.

The V gene is TRBV30, the J gene TRBJ2-3; D perhaps matches TRBD2 (5 bases). CDR1 and CDR2 from the germline V gene are GTSNPN and SVGIG (reference sequence). CDR3 length equals 13 residues. Deletions cut 1 base from V and 5 bases from J, with 10 bases between. The CDR3 nucleotides are TGTGCCTGGAGTGCCGGGATAGAAGATACGCAGTATTTT. It codes for CAWSAGIEDTQYF.

The J gene is TRBJ1-1, the V gene TRBV9; D unclear. In germline, CDR1 is SGDLS, CDR2 YYNGEE. V was cut by 4 bases and J by 2 bases, with 9 bases left in between. CDR3 length: 13 residues. The CDR3 here is CASSITVNTEAFF. In DNA, the CDR3 is TGTGCCAGCAGCATTACAGTTAACACTGAAGCTTTCTTT.

This rearrangement joins TRBV9 to TRBJ2-5, with D possibly being TRBD1 (6 bases). This CDR3 region has 14 residues. Germline-derived CDR1 and CDR2 are SGDLS and YYNGEE. With 2 bases removed from V and 5 bases from J, the gap between germline ends came to 13 bases. CDR3 amino acids: CASSVTGLTETQYF. DNA of the CDR3: TGTGCCAGCAGCGTTACAGGGTTGACGGAGACCCAGTACTTC.

The CDR3 nucleotides are TGTGCCAGCTCAACGGTTTATGGCTACACCTTC. Translating it yields CASSTVYGYTF. J is TRBJ1-2 and V is TRBV19; D ambiguous. CDR1 and CDR2 (germline): LNHDA, SQIVND (reference sequence). V shed 9 bases and J shed 5 bases, with 10 bases lying between them. The CDR3 runs 11 residues.

This clone was seen once. This chain uses TRBV7-2 with TRBJ1-1, with D uncertain. The length of the CDR3 is 11 residues. Germline CDR1 and CDR2: SGHTA and FQGNSA. V was clipped by 1 base and J by 10 bases, with 7 bases between them. CDR3 amino acids: CASSLGLGAFF. Here the CDR3 DNA reads TGTGCCAGCAGCTTAGGACTTGGAGCTTTCTTT.

V gene TRBV13 combines with J gene TRBJ2-7; 11 nucleotides match TRBD2. Trimming at V came to 2 bases and at J to 3 bases, leaving 0 bases not matched to a gene. The germline V gene has CDR1 PRHDT and CDR2 FYEKMQ (reference sequence). The CDR3 is 14 residues long. CDR3 loop: CASSLLAGGYEQYF. Here the CDR3 DNA reads TGTGCCAGCAGCTTACTAGCGGGGGGCTACGAGCAGTACTTC.

This clone is a singleton in its sample. The chain links TRBV7-3 to TRBJ2-6; the match to TRBD1 covers 7 bases. Germline V gene data show CDR1 as SGHTA and CDR2 as FQGTGA. The CDR3 consists of 18 residues. V dropped 5 bases and J dropped 1; count of bases not matched to a gene: 11. The CDR3 is CASSPRQGVESGANVLTF. The DNA for the CDR3 is TGTGCCAGCAGCCCCAGACAGGGAGTAGAGTCTGGGGCCAACGTCCTGACTTTC.

V and J are TRBV4-3 and TRBJ1-1; TRBD1 is a possible D gene (5 bases). V lost 6 bases and J lost 1, with 21 bases in between. Germline V CDR1 and CDR2: LGHNA, YSLEER. The CDR3 has 17 residues. The CDR3 nucleotides are TGCGCCAGCAGTCCTCTCCCACTTCCGACAGCGAACACTGAAGCTTTCTTT. This encodes CASSPLPLPTANTEAFF.

This chain joins TRBV28 and TRBJ1-2; 9 bases are shared with TRBD1. The V gene end was trimmed by 3 bases and the J gene end by 2 bases; junction bases not matched to a gene: 4. CDR1 MDHEN and CDR2 SYDVKM come from the germline V gene. The CDR3 totals 15 residues. The DNA of the CDR3 is TGTGCCAGCAGTTTTCCGACAGGGGGAAACTATGGCTACACCTTC. Protein: CASSFPTGGNYGYTF.

The chain combines TRBV10-2 with TRBJ1-2; D uncertain. The V end lost 4 bases, the J end lost 7 bases, and 16 bases lay between the germline ends. This CDR3 contains 14 residues. The germline V gene has CDR1 WSHSY and CDR2 SAAADI. The CDR3, as DNA: TGCGCCAGCAGTGGAGCTTTTGGAGTGGTTGGCTACACCTTC. Translation: CASSGAFGVVGYTF.

The V call is TRBV7-6, the J call TRBJ2-1; TRBD2 agrees at 10 bases. J gave up 0 bases and V 2 bases, and 4 bases lay outside the gene matches. The CDR3 spans 17 residues. Germline V gene lookup returns CDR1 SGHVS and CDR2 FNYEAQ. CDR3 bases: TGTGCCAGCAGCTTACGAAGCGGGGGGGCCTCCTACAATGAGCAGTTCTTC. It encodes CASSLRSGGASYNEQFF.

V usage is TRBV30 and J usage is TRBJ1-2; D is possibly TRBD1 (5 bases). This CDR3 contains 18 residues. Looked up from germline, CDR1 is GTSNPN and CDR2 is SVGIG (reference sequence). Trimming shortened V by 2 bases and J by 1 base, and 23 bases separated the two germline ends. CDR3 residues: CAWSKGPWGRTLNYGYTF. The CDR3 DNA sequence: TGTGCCTGGAGTAAGGGTCCTTGGGGCAGAACCCTTAACTATGGCTACACCTTC.

The J gene is TRBJ1-6, the V gene TRBV7-9; 7 positions match TRBD1. Germline V gives CDR1 SEHNR, CDR2 FQNEAQ (reference sequence). CDR3 length: 15 residues. V shed 5 bases and J 6 bases; nucleotides not matched to a gene: 7. The CDR3 nucleotides are TGTGCCAGCAGCCTGCGACAGGGTTTTAATTCACCCCTCCACTTT. This gives the protein CASSLRQGFNSPLHF.

The chain is built from TRBV27 and TRBJ1-1; D might be TRBD1 (5 bases). The length of the CDR3 is 15 residues. Germline V gives CDR1 MNHEY, CDR2 SMNVEV (reference sequence). Trimming left V 5 bases short and J 0 bases short, with 13 bases between. The CDR3 sequence: CASSPRQRMNTEAFF. The CDR3 coding sequence is TGTGCCAGCAGTCCTAGACAGAGAATGAACACTGAAGCTTTCTTT.

With respect to this clone: Other DNA sequences from this sample encode an identical CDR3 as well. The CDR3 here is CAWSAGTDYGYTF. The CDR3 region has the DNA TGTGCCTGGAGTGCCGGGACAGACTATGGCTACACCTTC. V and J are TRBV30 and TRBJ1-2, with TRBD1 matching 7 bases. With 1 base clipped from V and 3 bases from J, the junction kept 2 bases outside the gene matches. The germline V gene has CDR1 GTSNPN and CDR2 SVGIG (reference sequence). The CDR3 spans 13 residues.